The next 19 T cell receptor beta chains were all read from a single sample in a study of blood T cell repertoires in COVID-19. Profiled with immunoSEQ multiplex PCR; TCRdb holds only in-frame clones, not every one. The profile shows a few hundred thousand clones, 65% to 90% of them singletons. The specimen sequenced was PBMCs or T cells enriched from blood (not recorded which). The receptors stem from a woman younger than 35 who had recovered from COVID-19.

The genes are TRBV5-6 and TRBJ1-2; a possible D gene is TRBD1 (6 bases). Per germline, CDR1 SGHDT and CDR2 YYEEEE. Trimming removed 2 bases from V and 12 bases from J, with 17 bases in between. The CDR3 is 13 amino acids. The CDR3 sequence is CASSLGAGERNTF. As DNA, the CDR3 is TGTGCCAGCAGCTTAGGGGCAGGGGAGCGCAACACCTTC.

The chain has TRBV5-1 and TRBJ1-4; D ambiguous. V was cut by 0 bases and J by 8 bases, with 8 bases left in between. The CDR3 contains 13 residues. Per germline, CDR1 SGHRS and CDR2 YFSETQ. CDR3 sequence reads: CASSLAMREKLFF. For the CDR3, the DNA is TGCGCCAGCAGCTTGGCCATGCGAGAAAAACTGTTTTTT.

The CDR3 bases are TGTGCCAGTAGTCGGGGGGGGTGGCCCTACGAGCAGTACTTC. This encodes CASSRGGWPYEQYF. The genes are TRBV19 and TRBJ2-7, with 8 bases lining up with TRBD2. J was trimmed by 2 bases and V by 5 bases; bases with no gene match: 5. In germline, CDR1 is LNHDA, CDR2 SQIVND (reference sequence). The CDR3 covers 14 residues. Together with reference TRBV19 and TRBJ2-7, the CDR3 gives the full variable domain: DGGITQSPKYLFRKEGQNVTLSCEQNLNHDAMYWYRQDPGQGLRLIYYSQIVNDFQKGDIAEGYSVSREKKESFPLTVTSAQKNPTAFYLCASSRGGWPYEQYFGPGTRLTVT.

The chain employs TRBV4-1 and TRBJ2-5; 16 nucleotides agree with TRBD2. Germline trimming cut 4 bases from V and 5 bases from J; bases unmatched to any gene: 4. Germline assignment: CDR1 MGHRA and CDR2 YSYEKL. The CDR3 spans 16 residues. The CDR3 DNA follows: TGCGCCAGCAGCCCAGGGACTAGCGGGAGGGCGGAGACCCAGTACTTC. This gives the protein CASSPGTSGRAETQYF.

This clone was recorded only once. V is TRBV5-8 and J is TRBJ1-5; unclear D gene. Germline-derived CDR1 and CDR2 are SGHTS and YDEGEE. The CDR3 consists of 17 residues. Trimming removed 1 base at V and 0 bases at J, with 14 bases between. CDR3 in amino acids: CASSLSGMGYSNQPQHF. The CDR3, as DNA: TGTGCCAGCAGCTTGTCGGGGATGGGCTATAGCAATCAGCCCCAGCATTTT. Full variable domain (remainder filled in from reference TRBV5-8 and TRBJ1-5): EAGVTQSPTHLIKTRGQQATLRCSPISGHTSVYWYQQALGLGLQFLLWYDEGEERNRGNFPPRFSGRQFPNYSSELNVNALELEDSALYLCASSLSGMGYSNQPQHFGDGTRLSIL.

This clone was counted only a few times. The CDR3: CASSFIGGTEAFF. CDR3 coding DNA: TGTGCCAGCAGTTTCATCGGGGGAACTGAAGCTTTCTTT. This chain uses TRBV28 with TRBJ1-1; D might be TRBD1 (5 bases). Germline values: CDR1 MDHEN, CDR2 SYDVKM. The CDR3 runs to 13 residues. Trimming cost V 3 bases and J 5 bases, with 10 bases left between them.

The chain is built from TRBV5-4 and TRBJ2-3, with D unclear. V dropped 2 bases and J dropped 6 bases, with 10 bases sitting between them. CDR1 is SGHNT, CDR2 YYREEE, per germline (reference sequence). This CDR3 has 13 residues. This CDR3 reads CASSFAPGDTQYF. Here the CDR3 DNA reads TGTGCCAGCAGCTTCGCCCCCGGGGATACGCAGTATTTT.

The gene calls are TRBV7-9 and TRBJ1-4; no reliable D call. Germline V gene lookup returns CDR1 SEHNR and CDR2 FQNEAQ (reference sequence). Trimming took off 3 bases at V and 2 bases at J, with 13 bases between the two ends. The CDR3 contains 16 residues. In DNA, the CDR3 is TGTGCCAGCAGCTTGGGAGAGAGGTCGACTAATGAAAAACTGTTTTTT. Its translation is CASSLGERSTNEKLFF.

The sample holds a few counts of this clone. J is TRBJ1-5 and V is TRBV12-3 or TRBV12-4; the D is unclear. Trimming stripped 3 bases from V and 5 bases from J, with 5 bases between. The CDR3 covers 12 residues. Here the CDR3 reads CASSFYDQPQHF. The CDR3 DNA reads TGTGCCAGCAGTTTTTATGATCAGCCCCAGCATTTT.

The chain couples TRBV7-9 to TRBJ2-3; TRBD2 is a possible D gene (6 bases). The germline V and J ends were trimmed by 1 base and 2 bases, with 10 bases remaining between them. Germline V gene sequence: CDR1 SEHNR, CDR2 FQNEAQ (reference sequence). The CDR3 contains 15 residues. The chain's CDR3 is CASSLVGLNTDTQYF. CDR3 DNA sequence: TGTGCCAGCAGCTTAGTGGGACTTAACACAGATACGCAGTATTTT.

This chain uses TRBV4-1 with TRBJ1-2, with TRBD1 identical over 8 bases. Germline V lookup: CDR1 MGHRA, CDR2 YSYEKL. The CDR3 is 13 residues long. Losses at the gene ends were 5 bases for V and 8 bases for J; bases not matched to a gene: 7. The chain's CDR3 is CASSSSTGEGYTF. The CDR3, as DNA: TGCGCCAGCAGCTCCTCGACAGGGGAGGGCTACACCTTC.

The gene calls are TRBV5-5 and TRBJ2-1; the match to TRBD2 covers 7 bases. Germline V CDR1 and CDR2: SGHKS, YYEKEE (reference sequence). V shed 2 bases, J shed 5 bases, and the junction held 7 bases outside the gene matches. CDR3 length: 15 amino acids. The CDR3 DNA is TGTGCCAGCAGCTTAAGCGCTAGCGGAAACAATGAGCAGTTCTTC. Protein sequence: CASSLSASGNNEQFF.

V usage is TRBV30 and J usage is TRBJ2-2; 8 nucleotides match TRBD2. V lost 4 bases to trimming and J lost 0 bases; unmatched junction nucleotides: 19. The CDR3 runs 20 residues. Per germline, CDR1 GTSNPN and CDR2 SVGIG (reference sequence). The CDR3 sequence: CAWTGVTERGWSANTGELFF. The CDR3 bases are TGTGCCTGGACCGGGGTAACCGAGCGGGGGTGGTCCGCGAACACCGGGGAGCTGTTTTTT.

CDR3 protein: CASSLALREGYDEQFF. The CDR3, as DNA: TGTGCCAGCAGCTTGGCATTGCGGGAGGGCTATGATGAGCAGTTCTTC. V usage is TRBV5-8 and J usage is TRBJ2-1; 9 bases are a match to TRBD2. J gave up 8 bases and V 0 bases, and 9 bases lay outside the gene matches. CDR1 is SGHTS, CDR2 YDEGEE, per germline. This CDR3 is built from 16 residues.

This chain connects TRBV11-2 to TRBJ1-1; TRBD1 might be the D (6 bases). From germline, CDR1 is SGHAT and CDR2 FQNNGV. The CDR3 consists of 14 residues. Deletions cut 5 bases from V and 4 bases from J, with 14 bases between. CDR3 region: CASSESTGITEAFF. DNA of the CDR3: TGTGCCAGCAGCGAAAGTACAGGGATCACTGAAGCTTTCTTT.

This clone was recorded a few times. The genes are TRBV19 and TRBJ2-2; 8 bases agree with TRBD2. The V segment lost 11 bases and the J segment 5 bases; nucleotides outside the gene matches: 13. The germline gives CDR1 LNHDA, CDR2 SQIVND (reference sequence). The CDR3 contains 15 residues. CDR3 in DNA: TGTGCCGTATCTAGCGGGCGGGGCCGGACCGGGGAGCTGTTTTTT. It yields the protein CAVSSGRGRTGELFF.

The V gene is TRBV6-4, the J gene TRBJ1-5, with no clear D. The germline V gene has CDR1 MRHNA and CDR2 SNTAGT. The CDR3 contains 13 residues. Trimming cost V 2 bases and J 7 bases, with 9 bases left between them. CDR3 in DNA: TGTGCCAGCAGTGACCCCTTGTTGCAGCCCCAGCATTTT. This sequence encodes CASSDPLLQPQHF.

This rearrangement joins TRBV18 to TRBJ1-6, with a weak D call TRBD1 (5 bases). Germline V lookup: CDR1 KGHSH, CDR2 LQKENI. This CDR3 spans 14 amino acids. Deletions cut 2 bases from V and 7 bases from J, with 9 bases between. This CDR3 reads CASSPIGENSPLHF. The CDR3 DNA reads as TGTGCCAGCTCACCAATAGGGGAAAATTCACCCCTCCACTTT. Variable domain in full (rest from reference TRBV18 and TRBJ1-6): NAGVMQNPRHLVRRRGQEARLRCSPMKGHSHVYWYRQLPEEGLKFMVYLQKENIIDESGMPKERFSAEFPKEGPSILRIQQVVRGDSAAYFCASSPIGENSPLHFGNGTRLTVT.

The gene calls are TRBV6-5 and TRBJ1-2, with 11 bases lining up with TRBD1. This CDR3 comprises 15 residues. With 2 bases clipped from V and 8 bases from J, the junction kept 7 bases outside the gene matches. Germline V CDR1 and CDR2: MNHEY, SVGAGI. The CDR3 bases are TGTGCCAGCAGTTACGCGGGACAGGGGGTCAACGGCTACACCTTC. This sequence encodes CASSYAGQGVNGYTF.